Listed here are 20 T cell receptor beta chains from one sample, sequenced in a study of blood T cells in healthy people across ages. The authors ran a second PCR of about 7 to 11 cycles using a sample-barcoded 5' primer and a J-beta primer mix. One entry per CDR3 protein, called by TCRdb with MiXCR from the 5' RACE reads. The table has about 1.8 million distinct CDR3 sequences, just under 50% seen once; the top ten hold 2.1%. Sequences were obtained from blood. Receptors were obtained from a woman between 40 and 50 years old in good health.

The genes are TRBV28 and TRBJ1-2; 7 positions agree with TRBD1. Trimming cost V 11 bases and J 0 bases; bases outside gene matches: 6. Germline CDR1 reads MDHEN; CDR2 reads SYDVKM. CDR3 size: 13 residues. CDR3 amino acids: CASDRAANYGYTF. Here the CDR3 DNA reads TGTGCCTCCGACAGGGCCGCTAACTATGGCTACACCTTC.

The chain joins TRBV29-1 to TRBJ1-6; 10 positions agree with TRBD1. The CDR3 has 13 residues. Trimming took 5 bases from V and 8 from J; bases not matched to a gene: 3. Germline values: CDR1 SQVTM, CDR2 ANQGSEA. The CDR3 DNA sequence: TGCAGCGTTCGACAGGGGGCCGATTCACCCCTCCACTTT. Translated, it gives CSVRQGADSPLHF.

V gene TRBV29-1 combines with J gene TRBJ2-5; D is possibly TRBD1 or TRBD2 (5 bases each). Between the trimmed V and J ends, which lost 3 bases and 2 bases, there was a span of 10 bases. CDR1 SQVTM and CDR2 ANQGSEA come from the germline V gene. This CDR3 is built from 13 residues. CDR3 bases: TGCAGCGTTGATGGGACCCATCAAGAGACCCAGTACTTC. Amino acids: CSVDGTHQETQYF. The full variable domain, completed using reference TRBV29-1 and TRBJ2-5, is SAVISQKPSRDICQRGTSLTIQCQVDSQVTMMFWYRQQPGQSLTLIATANQGSEATYESGFVIDKFPISRPNLTFSTLTVSNMSPEDSSIYLCSVDGTHQETQYFGPGTRLLVL.

The chain carries TRBV28 and TRBJ2-5; 10 bases fit TRBD2. This CDR3 spans 16 amino acids. After removal of 5 bases from V and 9 bases from J, the junction contained 15 bases not matched to a gene. Per the germline V gene, CDR1 is MDHEN and CDR2 is SYDVKM. CDR3 nucleotides: TGTGCCAGCAGTCCCTTAGCGGGGGGCGATCAAGAAGCCCAGTACTTC. Encoded protein: CASSPLAGGDQEAQYF.

This clonotype showed up just a few times. The chain employs TRBV29-1 and TRBJ1-2, with 8 bases fitting TRBD1. The CDR3 is 12 residues long. J gave up 7 bases and V 7 bases, and 8 bases lay outside the gene matches. Germline loops: CDR1 SQVTM, CDR2 ANQGSEA. CDR3 protein: CSAIDRGLGYTF. The CDR3 DNA reads as TGCAGCGCGATAGACAGGGGACTTGGCTACACCTTC.

The chain combines TRBV28 with TRBJ1-2; no firm D call. Per germline, CDR1 MDHEN and CDR2 SYDVKM. There are 13 residues in the CDR3. Between the trimmed V and J ends, which lost 8 bases and 2 bases, there was a span of 12 bases. The DNA of the CDR3 is TGTGCCAGCTTCATCGGCGGAAACTATGGCTACACCTTC. Amino acid sequence: CASFIGGNYGYTF.

Concerning this clonotype: The germline gene is not matched at one end of the junction; a read error may be the cause. J is TRBJ1-6 and V is TRBV4-3; D is unresolved. Germline V CDR1 and CDR2: LGHNA, YSLEER. There are 14 residues in the CDR3. CDR3 coding DNA: TGCGCCAGCGGCCAAGATATTCTAAATTCACCCCTCCACTTT. It specifies CASGQDILNSPLHF.

The chain recombines TRBV20-1 with TRBJ2-3; D is ambiguous. V lost 0 bases and J 1 base, leaving 8 bases between the germline ends. The CDR3 has 14 amino acids. CDR1 and CDR2 from the germline V gene are DFQATT and SNEGSKA (reference sequence). This CDR3 is CSARDMSRTDTQYF. The DNA for the CDR3 is TGCAGTGCTAGAGATATGTCCCGCACAGATACGCAGTATTTT.

V usage is TRBV7-3 and J usage is TRBJ2-3; TRBD2 matches 9 bases. CDR1 and CDR2 from the germline V gene are SGHTA and FQGTGA. The CDR3 covers 16 residues. The V gene end was trimmed by 2 bases and the J gene end by 1 base; junction bases not matched to a gene: 4. The CDR3 loop reads CASSLRASGGTDTQYF. CDR3 DNA sequence: TGTGCCAGCAGCTTACGGGCTAGCGGGGGCACAGATACGCAGTATTTT.

This chain connects TRBV7-2 to TRBJ2-1; the D gene is possibly TRBD1 (5 bases). Germline values: CDR1 SGHTA, CDR2 FQGNSA. CDR3 length equals 16 residues. Trimming stripped 1 base from V and 10 bases from J, with 20 bases between. The DNA for the CDR3 is TGTGCCAGCAGCTTAGGGGTGACAGCCATTTCCTACGAGCAGTTCTTC. This codes for CASSLGVTAISYEQFF.

The CDR3 region is CVVDKGRGGKETQYF. In nucleotides, the CDR3 is TGTGTCGTGGACAAGGGGCGGGGGGGCAAGGAGACCCAGTACTTC. The genes are TRBV6-6 and TRBJ2-7; 9 nucleotides align to TRBD2. The J call may be mistaken, given a closer DNA end match to TRBJ2-5. Looked up from germline, CDR1 is MNHNY and CDR2 is SVGAGI (reference sequence). The CDR3 is 15 amino acids.

This clonotype was counted only a few times. The V and J genes are TRBV5-1 and TRBJ2-5; maybe TRBD1 (5 bases). Germline values: CDR1 SGHRS, CDR2 YFSETQ. V shed 0 bases and J shed 3 bases, with 12 bases lying between them. This CDR3 is 15 amino acids long. CDR3 protein: CASSLDTGLKETQYF. The CDR3 DNA sequence: TGCGCCAGCAGCTTGGACACAGGCCTGAAAGAGACCCAGTACTTC.

This sequence joins TRBV20-1 and TRBJ2-1; no firm D call. The CDR3 contains 12 residues. The germline V gene encodes CDR1 DFQATT and CDR2 SNEGSKA (reference sequence). V was shortened by 3 bases and J by 5 bases, with 8 bases between the two germline ends. CDR3 in DNA: TGCAGTGCTAGCGACGACAACAATGAGCAGTTCTTC. This encodes CSASDDNNEQFF.

The chain joins TRBV20-1 to TRBJ1-5; D call uncertain. Trimming pared 0 bases from V and 7 bases from J, leaving 19 bases between. Germline values: CDR1 DFQATT, CDR2 SNEGSKA (reference sequence). CDR3 length equals 16 residues. The CDR3 DNA is TGCAGTGCTAGAGACCACGGTGGAGGTATCAGGCAGCCCCAGCATTTT. Translation: CSARDHGGGIRQPQHF.

The J gene is TRBJ2-1, the V gene TRBV4-2, with unresolved D. Germline V gene sequence: CDR1 LGHNA, CDR2 YNFKEQ. The CDR3 is 14 residues long. Trimming shortened V by 1 base and J by 6 bases, and 10 bases separated the two germline ends. DNA for the CDR3: TGTGCCAGCAGCCAAGGGTCGGGTTCCAATGAGCAGTTCTTC. Translation gives CASSQGSGSNEQFF.

V is TRBV6-5 and J is TRBJ1-1; D might be TRBD1 (5 bases). The ends were cut back, 5 bases at V and 1 base at J, with 14 bases in the middle. The CDR3 is made up of 15 amino acids. The germline CDR1 and CDR2 sequences are MNHEY and SVGAGI. The CDR3 coding sequence is TGTGCCAGCAGTCCCCTAGGAGGGACGAACACTGAAGCTTTCTTT. Amino acids: CASSPLGGTNTEAFF.

The table lists this clonotype with a few counts. J is TRBJ2-3 and V is TRBV6-2 or TRBV6-3, with D unresolved. The germline gives CDR1 MNHEY, CDR2 SVGEGT. The CDR3 loop spans 14 amino acids. The V end was cut by 7 bases, the J end by 2 bases, with 13 bases between. In nucleotides, the CDR3 is TGTGCCAGCACTCACCGGACCTTCACAGATACGCAGTATTTT. It translates to CASTHRTFTDTQYF.

The chain recombines TRBV2 with TRBJ2-2; TRBD1 might be the D (5 bases). The CDR3 totals 14 residues. Trimming took 9 bases from V and 10 from J, leaving 21 bases between them. Germline V gene sequence: CDR1 SNHLY, CDR2 FYNNEI. CDR3 sequence reads: CASIWQGPSPELFF. For the CDR3, the DNA is TGTGCCAGTATTTGGCAGGGCCCATCTCCGGAGCTGTTTTTT.

The V and J genes are TRBV7-2 and TRBJ1-1; 7 bases fit TRBD1. Germline V gene lookup returns CDR1 SGHTA and CDR2 FQGNSA. CDR3 length: 17 residues. The V and J ends lost 2 bases and 0 bases, in that order; junction bases with no gene match: 9. CDR3 sequence: CASSLRQGEFMNTEAFF. The CDR3 bases are TGTGCCAGCAGCTTAAGACAGGGAGAGTTCATGAACACTGAAGCTTTCTTT. Filled out from reference TRBV7-2 and TRBJ1-1, the complete variable domain reads GAGVSQSPSNKVTEKGKDVELRCDPISGHTALYWYRQSLGQGLEFLIYFQGNSAPDKSGLPSDRFSAERTGGSVSTLTIQRTQQEDSAVYLCASSLRQGEFMNTEAFFGQGTRLTVV.

This chain uses TRBV9 with TRBJ1-1; unclear D gene. Germline CDR1 is SGDLS and CDR2 is YYNGEE. Trimming shortened V by 0 bases and J by 1 base, and 10 bases separated the two germline ends. CDR3 length: 15 residues. CDR3 bases: TGTGCCAGCAGCGTAGGCGACTTAAGGAACACTGAAGCTTTCTTT. Amino acid sequence: CASSVGDLRNTEAFF.